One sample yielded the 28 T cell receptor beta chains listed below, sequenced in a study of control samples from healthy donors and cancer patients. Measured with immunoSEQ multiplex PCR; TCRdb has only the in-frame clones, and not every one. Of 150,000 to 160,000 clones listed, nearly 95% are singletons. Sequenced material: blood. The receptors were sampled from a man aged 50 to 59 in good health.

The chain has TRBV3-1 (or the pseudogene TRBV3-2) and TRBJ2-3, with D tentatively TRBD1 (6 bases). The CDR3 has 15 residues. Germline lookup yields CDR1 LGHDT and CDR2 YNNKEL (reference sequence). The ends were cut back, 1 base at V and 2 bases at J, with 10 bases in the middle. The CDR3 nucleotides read TGTGCCAGCAGCCAAGTAATGGGGGCCACAGATACGCAGTATTTT. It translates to CASSQVMGATDTQYF.

The CDR3 is CASSLPNRYNEQFF. In DNA form, the CDR3 reads TGTGCCAGCAGTCTCCCCAACAGGTACAATGAGCAGTTCTTC. The V call is TRBV27, the J call TRBJ2-1; a possible D gene is TRBD1 (5 bases). The CDR3 has 14 amino acids. Trimming stripped 5 bases from V and 4 bases from J, with 12 bases between. Germline V gene sequence: CDR1 MNHEY, CDR2 SMNVEV (reference sequence).

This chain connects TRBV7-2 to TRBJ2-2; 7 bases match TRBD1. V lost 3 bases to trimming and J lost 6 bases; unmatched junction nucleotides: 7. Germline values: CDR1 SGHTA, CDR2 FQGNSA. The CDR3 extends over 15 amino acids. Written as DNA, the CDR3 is TGTGCCAGCAGCTTCGTGGGCAGGGGGTCCGGGGAGCTGTTTTTT. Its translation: CASSFVGRGSGELFF.

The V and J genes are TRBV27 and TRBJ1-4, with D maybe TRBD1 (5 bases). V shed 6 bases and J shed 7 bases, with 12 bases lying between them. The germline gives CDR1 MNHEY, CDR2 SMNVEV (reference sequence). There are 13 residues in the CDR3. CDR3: CASSPGRSEKLFF. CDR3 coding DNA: TGTGCCAGCAGCCCAGGGCGGAGTGAAAAACTGTTTTTT.

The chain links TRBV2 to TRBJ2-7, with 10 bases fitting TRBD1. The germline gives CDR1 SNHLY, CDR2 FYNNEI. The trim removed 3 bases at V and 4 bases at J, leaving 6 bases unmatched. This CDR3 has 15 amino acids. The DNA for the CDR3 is TGTGCCAGCAGTGAGGAGGACAGGGGGGTTTACGAGCAGTACTTC. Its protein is CASSEEDRGVYEQYF.

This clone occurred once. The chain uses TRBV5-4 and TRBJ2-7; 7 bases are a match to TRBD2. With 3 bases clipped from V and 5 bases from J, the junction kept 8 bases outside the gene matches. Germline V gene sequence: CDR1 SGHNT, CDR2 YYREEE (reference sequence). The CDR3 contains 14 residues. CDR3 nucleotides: TGTGCCAGCAGCTCCGGGGGGAATCGCCACGAGCAGTACTTC. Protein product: CASSSGGNRHEQYF.

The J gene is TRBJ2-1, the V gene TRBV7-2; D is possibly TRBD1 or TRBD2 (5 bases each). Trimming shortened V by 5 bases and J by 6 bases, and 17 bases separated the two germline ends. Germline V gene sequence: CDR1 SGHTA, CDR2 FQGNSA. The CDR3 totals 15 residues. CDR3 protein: CASSRDGVTGNEQFF. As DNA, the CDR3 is TGTGCCAGCAGCCGCGACGGGGTAACAGGCAATGAGCAGTTCTTC.

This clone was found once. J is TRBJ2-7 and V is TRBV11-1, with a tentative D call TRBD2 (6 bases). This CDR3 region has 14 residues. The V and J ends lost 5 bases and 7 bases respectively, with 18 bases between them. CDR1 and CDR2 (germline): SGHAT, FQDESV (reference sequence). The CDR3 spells CASSPQVGGEEQYF. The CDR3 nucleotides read TGTGCCAGCAGCCCCCAAGTGGGGGGTGAAGAGCAGTACTTC.

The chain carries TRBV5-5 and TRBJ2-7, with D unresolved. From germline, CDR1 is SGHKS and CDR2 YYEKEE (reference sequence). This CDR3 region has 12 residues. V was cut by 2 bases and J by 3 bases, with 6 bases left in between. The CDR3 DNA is TGTGCCAGCAGCTTATTTTTCTACGAGCAGTACTTC. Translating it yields CASSLFFYEQYF.

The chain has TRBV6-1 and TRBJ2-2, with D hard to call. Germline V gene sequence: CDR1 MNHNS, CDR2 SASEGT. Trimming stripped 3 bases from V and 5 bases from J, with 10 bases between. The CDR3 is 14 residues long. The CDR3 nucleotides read TGTGCCAGCAGTGAGGGTGCTTGGACCGGGGAGCTGTTTTTT. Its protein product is CASSEGAWTGELFF.

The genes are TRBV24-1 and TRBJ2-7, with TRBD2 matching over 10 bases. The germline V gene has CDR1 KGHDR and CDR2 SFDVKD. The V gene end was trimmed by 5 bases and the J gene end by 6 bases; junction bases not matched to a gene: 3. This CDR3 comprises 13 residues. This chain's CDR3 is CATSARTSGEQYF. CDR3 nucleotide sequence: TGTGCCACCAGTGCTCGGACTAGCGGCGAGCAGTACTTC.

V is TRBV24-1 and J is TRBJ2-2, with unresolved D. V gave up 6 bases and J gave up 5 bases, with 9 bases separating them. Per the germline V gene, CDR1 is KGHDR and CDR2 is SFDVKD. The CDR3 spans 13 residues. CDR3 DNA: TGTGCCACCAGTAAAGCAGGTACCGGGGAGCTGTTTTTT. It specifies CATSKAGTGELFF.

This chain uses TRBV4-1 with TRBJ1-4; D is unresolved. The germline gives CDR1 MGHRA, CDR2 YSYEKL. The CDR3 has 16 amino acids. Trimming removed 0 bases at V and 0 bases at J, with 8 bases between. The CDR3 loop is CASSQDGRSTNEKLFF. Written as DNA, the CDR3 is TGCGCCAGCAGCCAAGACGGACGGTCAACTAATGAAAAACTGTTTTTT.

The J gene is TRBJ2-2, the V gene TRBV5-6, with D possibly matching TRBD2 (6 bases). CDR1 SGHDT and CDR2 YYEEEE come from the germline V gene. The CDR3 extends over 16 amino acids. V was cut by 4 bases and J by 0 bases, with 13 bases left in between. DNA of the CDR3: TGTGCCAGCAGCCCATGGGGGGATACGAACACCGGGGAGCTGTTTTTT. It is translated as CASSPWGDTNTGELFF.

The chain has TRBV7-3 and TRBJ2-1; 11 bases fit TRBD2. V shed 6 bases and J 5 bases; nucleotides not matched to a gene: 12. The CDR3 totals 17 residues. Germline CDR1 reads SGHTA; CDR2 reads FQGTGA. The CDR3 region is CASSWNTGGLADNEQFF. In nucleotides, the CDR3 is TGTGCCAGCAGTTGGAATACGGGGGGACTAGCGGACAATGAGCAGTTCTTC.

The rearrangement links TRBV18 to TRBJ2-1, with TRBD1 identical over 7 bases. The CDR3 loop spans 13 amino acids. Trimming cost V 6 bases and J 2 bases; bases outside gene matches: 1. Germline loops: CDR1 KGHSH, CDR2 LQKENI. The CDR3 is CASSGQTYNEQFF. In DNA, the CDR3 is TGTGCCAGCTCGGGACAGACCTACAATGAGCAGTTCTTC.

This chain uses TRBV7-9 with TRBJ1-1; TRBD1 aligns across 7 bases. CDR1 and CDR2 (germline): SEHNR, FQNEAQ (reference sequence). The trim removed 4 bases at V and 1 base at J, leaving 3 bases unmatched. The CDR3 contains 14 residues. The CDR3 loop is CASSSQGGNTEAFF. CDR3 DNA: TGTGCCAGCAGCTCCCAGGGGGGGAACACTGAAGCTTTCTTT.

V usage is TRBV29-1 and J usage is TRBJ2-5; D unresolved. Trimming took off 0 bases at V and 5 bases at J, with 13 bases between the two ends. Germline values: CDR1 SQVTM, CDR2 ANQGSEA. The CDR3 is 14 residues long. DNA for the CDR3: TGCAGCGTTGAAGATAGAAAGGTGAGGGAGACCCAGTACTTC. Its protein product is CSVEDRKVRETQYF.

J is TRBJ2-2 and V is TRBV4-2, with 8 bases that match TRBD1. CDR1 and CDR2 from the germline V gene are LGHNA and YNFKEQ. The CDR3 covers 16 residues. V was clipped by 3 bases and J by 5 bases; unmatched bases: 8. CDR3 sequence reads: CASSHGGQGRTGELFF. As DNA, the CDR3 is TGTGCCAGCAGCCATGGTGGACAGGGAAGAACCGGGGAGCTGTTTTTT.

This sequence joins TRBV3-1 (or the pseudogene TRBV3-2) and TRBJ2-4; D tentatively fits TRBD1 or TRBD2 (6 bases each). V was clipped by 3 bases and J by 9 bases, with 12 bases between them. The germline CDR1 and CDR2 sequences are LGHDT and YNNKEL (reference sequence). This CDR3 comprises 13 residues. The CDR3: CASSHRGQGIQYF. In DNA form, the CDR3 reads TGTGCCAGCAGCCACCGGGGGCAAGGCATTCAGTACTTC.

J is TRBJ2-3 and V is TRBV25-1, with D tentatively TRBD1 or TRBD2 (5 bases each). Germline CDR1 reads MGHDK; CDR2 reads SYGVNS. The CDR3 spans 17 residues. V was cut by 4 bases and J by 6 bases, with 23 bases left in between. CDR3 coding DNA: TGTGCCAGCAGTGTATTGCTGGGGCAGGGAGCCGCGGATACGCAGTATTTT. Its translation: CASSVLLGQGAADTQYF.

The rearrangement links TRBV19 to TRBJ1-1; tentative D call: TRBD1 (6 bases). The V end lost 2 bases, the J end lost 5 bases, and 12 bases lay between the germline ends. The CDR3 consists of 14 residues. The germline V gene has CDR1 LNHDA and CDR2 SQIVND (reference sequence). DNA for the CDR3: TGTGCCAGTAGTATAACAGGGATTTCGACTGAAGCTTTCTTT. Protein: CASSITGISTEAFF.

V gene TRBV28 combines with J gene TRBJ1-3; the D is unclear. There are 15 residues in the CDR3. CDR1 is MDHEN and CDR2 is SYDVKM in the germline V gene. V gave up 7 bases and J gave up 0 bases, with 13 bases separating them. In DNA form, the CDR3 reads TGTGCCAGCATCGACTCGGGGAACTCTGGAAACACCATATATTTT. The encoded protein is CASIDSGNSGNTIYF.

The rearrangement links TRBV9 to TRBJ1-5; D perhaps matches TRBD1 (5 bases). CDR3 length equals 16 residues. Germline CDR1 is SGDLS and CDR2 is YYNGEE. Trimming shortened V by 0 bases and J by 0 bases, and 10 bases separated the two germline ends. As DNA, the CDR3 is TGTGCCAGCAGCGTAGGGGCAGGGAATAGCAATCAGCCCCAGCATTTT. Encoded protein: CASSVGAGNSNQPQHF.

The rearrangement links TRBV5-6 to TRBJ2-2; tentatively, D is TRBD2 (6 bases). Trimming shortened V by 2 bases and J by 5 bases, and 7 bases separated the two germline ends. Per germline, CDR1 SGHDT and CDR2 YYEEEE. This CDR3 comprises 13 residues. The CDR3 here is CASSFGGTGELFF. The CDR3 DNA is TGTGCCAGCAGCTTTGGGGGGACCGGGGAGCTGTTTTTT. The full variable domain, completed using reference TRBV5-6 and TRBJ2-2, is DAGVTQSPTHLIKTRGQQVTLRCSPKSGHDTVSWYQQALGQGPQFIFQYYEEEERQRGNFPDRFSGHQFPNYSSELNVNALLLGDSALYLCASSFGGTGELFFGEGSRLTVL.

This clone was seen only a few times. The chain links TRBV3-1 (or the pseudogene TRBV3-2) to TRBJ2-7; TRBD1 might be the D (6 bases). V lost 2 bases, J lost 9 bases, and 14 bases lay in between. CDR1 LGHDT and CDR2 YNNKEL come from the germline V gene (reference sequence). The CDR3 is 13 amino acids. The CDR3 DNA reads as TGTGCCAGCAGCCAATCCCGAGGCAGGGGGCAGTACTTC. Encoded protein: CASSQSRGRGQYF.

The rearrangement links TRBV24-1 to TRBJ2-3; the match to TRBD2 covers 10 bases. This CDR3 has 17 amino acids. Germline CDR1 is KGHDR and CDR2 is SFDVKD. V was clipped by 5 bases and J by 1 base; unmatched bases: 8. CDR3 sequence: CATSGASGRGGTDTQYF. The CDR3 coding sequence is TGTGCCACCAGTGGTGCTAGCGGGAGAGGGGGCACAGATACGCAGTATTTT.

The CDR3 is CASSYRGYTF. The CDR3 region has the DNA TGTGCCAGCAGTTATCGCGGCTACACCTTC. This chain connects TRBV6-2 or TRBV6-3 to TRBJ1-2, with D hard to call. CDR3 length: 10 amino acids. Trimming took 3 bases from V and 8 from J, leaving 4 bases between them. Germline V gene lookup returns CDR1 MNHEY and CDR2 SVGEGT.